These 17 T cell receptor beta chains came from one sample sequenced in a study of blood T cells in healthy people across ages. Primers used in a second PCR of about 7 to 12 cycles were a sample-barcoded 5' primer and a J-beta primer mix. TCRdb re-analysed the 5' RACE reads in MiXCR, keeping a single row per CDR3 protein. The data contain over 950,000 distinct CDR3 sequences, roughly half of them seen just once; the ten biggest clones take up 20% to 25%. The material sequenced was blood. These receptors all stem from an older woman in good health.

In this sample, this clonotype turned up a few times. CDR3 DNA: TGTGCCAGCAGCCGCCGACTAGCGGGAGAGAGGTACGAGCAGTACTTC. Its protein product is CASSRRLAGERYEQYF. The chain couples TRBV7-9 to TRBJ2-7; TRBD2 agrees at 12 bases. The J segment lost 4 bases and the V segment lost 5 bases, leaving 9 bases of the junction unmatched. The CDR3 spans 16 residues. Germline V gene sequence: CDR1 SEHNR, CDR2 FQNEAQ (reference sequence).

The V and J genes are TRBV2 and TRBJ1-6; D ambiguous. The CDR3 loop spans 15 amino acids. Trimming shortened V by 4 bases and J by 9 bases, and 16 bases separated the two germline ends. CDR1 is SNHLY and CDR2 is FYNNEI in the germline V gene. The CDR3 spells CASSVGLASGSPLHF. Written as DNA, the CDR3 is TGTGCCAGCAGTGTTGGATTAGCATCGGGTTCACCCCTCCACTTT.

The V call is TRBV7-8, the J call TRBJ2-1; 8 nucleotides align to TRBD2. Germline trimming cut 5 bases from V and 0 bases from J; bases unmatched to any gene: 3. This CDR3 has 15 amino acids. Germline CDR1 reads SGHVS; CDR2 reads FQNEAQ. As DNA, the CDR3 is TGTGCCAGCAGCACCCGGGAGGGCTCCTACAATGAGCAGTTCTTC. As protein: CASSTREGSYNEQFF.

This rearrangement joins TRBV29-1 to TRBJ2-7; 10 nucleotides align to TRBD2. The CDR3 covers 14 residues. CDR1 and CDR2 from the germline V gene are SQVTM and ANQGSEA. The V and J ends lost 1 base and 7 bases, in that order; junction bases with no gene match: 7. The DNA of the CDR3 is TGCAGCGTTGAAGTCACTAGCGGGACGTGGGAGCAGTACTTC. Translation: CSVEVTSGTWEQYF.

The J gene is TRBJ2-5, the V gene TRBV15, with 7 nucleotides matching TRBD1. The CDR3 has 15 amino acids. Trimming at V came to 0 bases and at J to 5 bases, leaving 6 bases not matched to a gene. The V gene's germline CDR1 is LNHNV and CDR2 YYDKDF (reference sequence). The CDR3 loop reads CATSRDMTGLETQYF. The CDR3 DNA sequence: TGTGCCACCAGCAGAGATATGACAGGGCTGGAGACCCAGTACTTC. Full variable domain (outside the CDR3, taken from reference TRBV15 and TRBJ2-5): DAMVIQNPRYQVTQFGKPVTLSCSQTLNHNVMYWYQQKSSQAPKLLFHYYDKDFNNEADTPDNFQSRRPNTSFCFLDIRSPGLGDTAMYLCATSRDMTGLETQYFGPGTRLLVL.

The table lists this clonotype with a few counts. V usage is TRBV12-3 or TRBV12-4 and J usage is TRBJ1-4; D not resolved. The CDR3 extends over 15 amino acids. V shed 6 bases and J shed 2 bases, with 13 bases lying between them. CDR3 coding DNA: TGTGCCAGCAGCCTTATTCCGGGCACTAATGAAAAACTGTTTTTT. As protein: CASSLIPGTNEKLFF.

For the CDR3, the DNA is TGTGCCAGCAGCTTATATCAGGGGTACCAGTACTTC. Encoded protein: CASSLYQGYQYF. The rearrangement links TRBV7-2 to TRBJ2-5; perhaps TRBD1 as D (6 bases). Germline CDR1 and CDR2: SGHTA and FQGNSA. This CDR3 contains 12 residues. Deletions cut 2 bases from V and 10 bases from J, with 11 bases between. Variable domain in full (rest from reference TRBV7-2 and TRBJ2-5): GAGVSQSPSNKVTEKGKDVELRCDPISGHTALYWYRQSLGQGLEFLIYFQGNSAPDKSGLPSDRFSAERTGGSVSTLTIQRTQQEDSAVYLCASSLYQGYQYFGPGTRLLVL.

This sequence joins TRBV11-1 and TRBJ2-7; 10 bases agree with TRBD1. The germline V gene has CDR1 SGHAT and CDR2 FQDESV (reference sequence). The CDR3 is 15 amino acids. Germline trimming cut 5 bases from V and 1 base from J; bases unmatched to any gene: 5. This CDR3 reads CASSGRTGGSYEQYF. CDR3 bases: TGTGCCAGCAGCGGACGGACAGGGGGATCCTACGAGCAGTACTTC.

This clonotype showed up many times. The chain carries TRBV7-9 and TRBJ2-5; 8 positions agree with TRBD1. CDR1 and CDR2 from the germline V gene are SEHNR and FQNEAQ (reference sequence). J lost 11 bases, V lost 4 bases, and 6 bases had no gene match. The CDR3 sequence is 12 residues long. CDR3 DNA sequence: TGTGCCAGCAGCTCCCCGGGACAGGAGCAGTACTTC. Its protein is CASSSPGQEQYF.

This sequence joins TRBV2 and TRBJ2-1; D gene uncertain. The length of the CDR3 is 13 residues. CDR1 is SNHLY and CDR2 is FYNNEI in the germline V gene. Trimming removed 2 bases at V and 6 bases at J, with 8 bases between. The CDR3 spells CASSESMLNEQFF. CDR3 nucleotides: TGTGCCAGCAGTGAAAGTATGCTCAATGAGCAGTTCTTC.

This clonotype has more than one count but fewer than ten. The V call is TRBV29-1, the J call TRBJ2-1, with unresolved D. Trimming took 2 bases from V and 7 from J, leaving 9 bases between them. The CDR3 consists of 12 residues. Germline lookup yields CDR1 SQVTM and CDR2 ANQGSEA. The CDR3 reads CSVERAWNEQFF. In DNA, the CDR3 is TGCAGCGTTGAACGGGCGTGGAATGAGCAGTTCTTC.

CDR3 in amino acids: CSARPSHADTQYF. The CDR3 DNA reads as TGCAGTGCTAGACCCTCCCACGCAGATACGCAGTATTTT. The genes are TRBV20-1 and TRBJ2-3; D gene ambiguous. The germline gives CDR1 DFQATT, CDR2 SNEGSKA (reference sequence). The CDR3 has 13 residues. Deletions cut 2 bases from V and 4 bases from J, with 10 bases between.

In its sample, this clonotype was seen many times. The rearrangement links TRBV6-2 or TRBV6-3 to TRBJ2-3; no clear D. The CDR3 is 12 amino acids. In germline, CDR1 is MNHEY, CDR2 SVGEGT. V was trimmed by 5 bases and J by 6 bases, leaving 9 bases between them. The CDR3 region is CASSNIGDTQYF. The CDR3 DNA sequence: TGTGCCAGCAGTAACATAGGGGATACGCAGTATTTT.

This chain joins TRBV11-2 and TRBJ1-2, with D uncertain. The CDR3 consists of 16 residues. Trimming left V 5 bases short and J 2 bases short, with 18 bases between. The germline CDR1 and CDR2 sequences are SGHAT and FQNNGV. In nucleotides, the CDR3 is TGTGCCAGCAGCCGTGGAGTTGGCGGAGGGAACTATGGCTACACCTTC. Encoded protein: CASSRGVGGGNYGYTF.

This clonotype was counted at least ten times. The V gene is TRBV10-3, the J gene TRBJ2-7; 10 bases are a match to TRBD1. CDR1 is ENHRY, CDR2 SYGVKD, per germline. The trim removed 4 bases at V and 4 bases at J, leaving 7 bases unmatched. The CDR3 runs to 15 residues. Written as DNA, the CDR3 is TGTGCCATCAGTGGGGGGGGGACAGGGGCATACGAGCAGTACTTC. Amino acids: CAISGGGTGAYEQYF.

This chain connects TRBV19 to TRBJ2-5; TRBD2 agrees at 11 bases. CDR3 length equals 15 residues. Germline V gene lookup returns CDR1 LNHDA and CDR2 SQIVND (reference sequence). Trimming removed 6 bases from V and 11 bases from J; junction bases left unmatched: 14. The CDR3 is CASREGLAVYNEQYF. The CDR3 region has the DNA TGTGCCAGTAGAGAGGGACTAGCGGTTTACAATGAGCAGTACTTC.

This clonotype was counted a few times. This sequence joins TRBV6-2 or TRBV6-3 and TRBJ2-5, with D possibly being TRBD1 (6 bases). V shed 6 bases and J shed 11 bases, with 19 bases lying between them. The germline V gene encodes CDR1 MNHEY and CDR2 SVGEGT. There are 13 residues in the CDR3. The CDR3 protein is CASRTQGSREQYF. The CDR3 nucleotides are TGTGCCAGCAGGACCCAGGGGTCGAGGGAGCAGTACTTC.